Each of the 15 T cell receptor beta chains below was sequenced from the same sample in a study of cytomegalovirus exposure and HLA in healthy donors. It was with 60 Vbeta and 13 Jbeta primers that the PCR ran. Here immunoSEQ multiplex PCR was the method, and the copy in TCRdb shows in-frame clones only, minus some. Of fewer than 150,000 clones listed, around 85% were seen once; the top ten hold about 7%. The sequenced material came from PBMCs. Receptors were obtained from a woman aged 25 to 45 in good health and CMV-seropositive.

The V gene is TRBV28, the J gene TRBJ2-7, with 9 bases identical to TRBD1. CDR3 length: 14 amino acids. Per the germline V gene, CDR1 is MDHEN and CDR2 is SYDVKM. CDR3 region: CASRLTGGPYEQYF. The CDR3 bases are TGTGCTTCAAGACTAACAGGGGGCCCCTACGAGCAGTACTTC.

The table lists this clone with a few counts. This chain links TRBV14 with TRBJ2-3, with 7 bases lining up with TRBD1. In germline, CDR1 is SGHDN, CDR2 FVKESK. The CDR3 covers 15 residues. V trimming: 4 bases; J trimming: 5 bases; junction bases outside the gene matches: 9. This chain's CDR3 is CASSRVFSGGDTQYF. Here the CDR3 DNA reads TGTGCCAGCAGCCGCGTCTTTTCAGGGGGAGATACGCAGTATTTT. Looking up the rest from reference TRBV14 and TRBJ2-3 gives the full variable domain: EAGVTQFPSHSVIEKGQTVTLRCDPISGHDNLYWYRRVMGKEIKFLLHFVKESKQDESGMPNNRFLAERTGGTYSTLKVQPAELEDSGVYFCASSRVFSGGDTQYFGPGTRLTVL.

The CDR3 nucleotides read TGTGCCTGGAGTGTACTGGAGACCCAGTACTTC. This translates into CAWSVLETQYF. The chain joins TRBV30 to TRBJ2-5; D is unclear. The germline CDR1 and CDR2 sequences are GTSNPN and SVGIG (reference sequence). There are 11 residues in the CDR3. Trimming pared 0 bases from V and 5 bases from J, leaving 4 bases between.

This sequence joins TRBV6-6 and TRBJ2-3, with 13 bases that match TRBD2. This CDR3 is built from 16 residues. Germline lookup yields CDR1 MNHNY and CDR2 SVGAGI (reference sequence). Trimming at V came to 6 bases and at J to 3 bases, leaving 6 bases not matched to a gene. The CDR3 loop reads CASRTSGRRGTDTQYF. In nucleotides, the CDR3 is TGTGCCAGCAGGACTAGCGGGAGGCGAGGAACAGATACGCAGTATTTT.

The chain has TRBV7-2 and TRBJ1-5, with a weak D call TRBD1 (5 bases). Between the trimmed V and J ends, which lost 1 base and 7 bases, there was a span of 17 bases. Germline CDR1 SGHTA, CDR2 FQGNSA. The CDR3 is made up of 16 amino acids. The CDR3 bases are TGTGCCAGCAGCTTAGAGACGGCCAGGGAAGGACAGCCCCAGCATTTT. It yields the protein CASSLETAREGQPQHF.

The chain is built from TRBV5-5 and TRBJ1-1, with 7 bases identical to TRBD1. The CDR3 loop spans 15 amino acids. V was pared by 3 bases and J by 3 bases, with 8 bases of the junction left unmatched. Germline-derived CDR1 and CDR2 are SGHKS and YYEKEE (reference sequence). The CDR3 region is CASSSSGQPHTEAFF. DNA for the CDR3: TGTGCCAGCAGCTCCTCGGGACAGCCTCACACTGAAGCTTTCTTT.

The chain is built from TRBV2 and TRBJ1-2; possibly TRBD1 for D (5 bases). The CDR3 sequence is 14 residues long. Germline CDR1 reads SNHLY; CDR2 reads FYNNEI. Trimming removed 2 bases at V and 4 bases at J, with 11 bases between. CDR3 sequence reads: CASSERGKVYGYTF. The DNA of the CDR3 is TGTGCCAGCAGTGAAAGGGGCAAAGTCTATGGCTACACCTTC.

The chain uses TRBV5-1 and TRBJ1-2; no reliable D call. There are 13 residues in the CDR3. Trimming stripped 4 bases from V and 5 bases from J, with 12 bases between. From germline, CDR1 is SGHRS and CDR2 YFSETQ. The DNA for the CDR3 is TGCGCCAGCAGCCATGAGACGGGGTATGGCTACACCTTC. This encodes CASSHETGYGYTF.

The CDR3 nucleotides are TGTGCCAGCAACCTTTACCCCGGGACTGAAGCTTTCTTT. Protein product: CASNLYPGTEAFF. This chain links TRBV5-8 with TRBJ1-1, with D unresolved. With 6 bases removed from V and 5 bases from J, the gap between germline ends came to 14 bases. Germline assignment: CDR1 SGHTS and CDR2 YDEGEE. The CDR3 is 13 amino acids.

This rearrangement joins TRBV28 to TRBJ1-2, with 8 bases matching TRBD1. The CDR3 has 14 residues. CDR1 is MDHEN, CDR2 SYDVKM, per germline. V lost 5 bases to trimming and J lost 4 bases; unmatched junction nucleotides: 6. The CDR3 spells CASSPTGVRYGYTF. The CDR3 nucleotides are TGTGCCAGCAGTCCGACAGGGGTTCGCTATGGCTACACCTTC.

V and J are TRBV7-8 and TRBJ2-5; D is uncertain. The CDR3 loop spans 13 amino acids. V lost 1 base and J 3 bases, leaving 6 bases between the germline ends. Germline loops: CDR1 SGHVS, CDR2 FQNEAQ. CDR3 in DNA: TGTGCCAGCAGCTTAGGGCAGAAAGAGACCCAGTACTTC. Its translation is CASSLGQKETQYF.

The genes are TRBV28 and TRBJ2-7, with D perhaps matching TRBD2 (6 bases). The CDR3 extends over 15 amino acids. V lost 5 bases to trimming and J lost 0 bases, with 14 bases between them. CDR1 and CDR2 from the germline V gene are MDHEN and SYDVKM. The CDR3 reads CASSGGHFFSYEQYF. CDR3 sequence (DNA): TGTGCCAGCAGTGGAGGGCACTTCTTCTCCTACGAGCAGTACTTC.

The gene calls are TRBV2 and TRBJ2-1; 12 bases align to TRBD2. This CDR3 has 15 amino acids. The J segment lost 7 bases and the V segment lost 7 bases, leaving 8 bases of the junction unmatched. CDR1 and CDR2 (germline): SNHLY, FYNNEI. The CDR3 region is CASKRELAGGNEQFF. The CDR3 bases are TGTGCCAGCAAAAGGGAACTAGCGGGAGGTAATGAGCAGTTCTTC.

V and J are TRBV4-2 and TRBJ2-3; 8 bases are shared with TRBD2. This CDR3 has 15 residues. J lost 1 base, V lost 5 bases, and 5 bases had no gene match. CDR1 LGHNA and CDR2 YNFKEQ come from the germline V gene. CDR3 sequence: CASSKGAGGTDTQYF. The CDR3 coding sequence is TGTGCCAGCAGCAAGGGAGCGGGAGGCACAGATACGCAGTATTTT.

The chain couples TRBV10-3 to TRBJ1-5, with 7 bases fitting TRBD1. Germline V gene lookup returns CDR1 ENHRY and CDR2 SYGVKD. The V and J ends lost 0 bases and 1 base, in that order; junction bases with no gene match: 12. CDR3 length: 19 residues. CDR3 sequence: CAISESGGAGGNSNQPQHF. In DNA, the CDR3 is TGTGCCATCAGTGAGTCGGGCGGGGCAGGGGGAAACAGCAATCAGCCCCAGCATTTT.